These 28 T cell receptor beta chains were sequenced from one sample in a study of immune evolution from preneoplasia to lung adenocarcinoma. Generated by immunoSEQ multiplex PCR, the TCRdb table keeps only in-frame clones and is missing some. The data hold about 7,800 clones, with roughly two thirds observed a single time. Sequencing was done on a sample of FFPE lung adenocarcinoma in situ tissue. These receptors came from a donor of 70 years or more with lung adenocarcinoma. Some clones in this sample may be carry-over from other donors' samples.

CDR3 in amino acids: CASSLDRGDDGYTF. The DNA of the CDR3 is TGTGCCAGCAGCCTCGACAGGGGGGATGATGGCTACACCTTC. V gene TRBV28 combines with J gene TRBJ1-2, with 9 bases matching TRBD1. The CDR3 has 14 amino acids. V lost 6 bases and J lost 6; bases outside the gene matches: 8. Germline CDR1 and CDR2: MDHEN and SYDVKM.

A single count supports this clone. CDR3 in amino acids: CASSTTRGLSPLHF. CDR3 DNA sequence: TGTGCCAGCAGCACCACCAGGGGGCTGTCACCCCTCCACTTT. V usage is TRBV5-6 and J usage is TRBJ1-6; 8 nucleotides align to TRBD1. The CDR3 is made up of 14 amino acids. Germline V lookup: CDR1 SGHDT, CDR2 YYEEEE. Trimming at V came to 4 bases and at J to 10 bases, leaving 7 bases not matched to a gene. Looking up the rest from reference TRBV5-6 and TRBJ1-6 gives the full variable domain: DAGVTQSPTHLIKTRGQQVTLRCSPKSGHDTVSWYQQALGQGPQFIFQYYEEEERQRGNFPDRFSGHQFPNYSSELNVNALLLGDSALYLCASSTTRGLSPLHFGNGTRLTVT.

The chain employs TRBV11-2 and TRBJ2-1; tentatively, D is TRBD2 (5 bases). Trimming stripped 0 bases from V and 5 bases from J, with 14 bases between. This CDR3 has 16 residues. Germline-derived CDR1 and CDR2 are SGHAT and FQNNGV. CDR3 amino acids: CASSLDVGATNNEQFF. The CDR3 region has the DNA TGTGCCAGCAGCTTAGATGTGGGAGCTACTAACAATGAGCAGTTCTTC. Based on the CDR3 plus reference TRBV11-2 and TRBJ2-1, the full variable domain is EAGVAQSPRYKIIEKRQSVAFWCNPISGHATLYWYQQILGQGPKLLIQFQNNGVVDDSQLPKDRFSAERLKGVDSTLKIQPAKLEDSAVYLCASSLDVGATNNEQFFGPGTRLTVL.

In this sample, this clone turned up a few times. The chain links TRBV18 to TRBJ2-5; perhaps TRBD1 as D (6 bases). The CDR3 totals 15 residues. Trimming left V 3 bases short and J 9 bases short, with 20 bases between. Germline CDR1 KGHSH, CDR2 LQKENI. This chain's CDR3 is CASSPGTTAAVAQYF. The DNA of the CDR3 is TGTGCCAGCTCACCCGGGACAACGGCCGCAGTGGCCCAGTACTTC. Full variable domain (remainder filled in from reference TRBV18 and TRBJ2-5): NAGVMQNPRHLVRRRGQEARLRCSPMKGHSHVYWYRQLPEEGLKFMVYLQKENIIDESGMPKERFSAEFPKEGPSILRIQQVVRGDSAAYFCASSPGTTAAVAQYFGPGTRLLVL.

The genes are TRBV29-1 and TRBJ1-2; D gene ambiguous. Trimming took off 7 bases at V and 2 bases at J, with 14 bases between the two ends. The CDR3 extends over 13 amino acids. Per the germline V gene, CDR1 is SQVTM and CDR2 is ANQGSEA. The CDR3 DNA reads as TGCAGCGGCGGCAGCCCGGAGAACTATGGCTACACCTTC. Translated: CSGGSPENYGYTF.

The rearrangement links TRBV6-5 to TRBJ1-5, with 8 bases lining up with TRBD1. The CDR3 is made up of 14 amino acids. The germline V gene has CDR1 MNHEY and CDR2 SVGAGI. V lost 6 bases, J lost 4 bases, and 5 bases stayed unmatched. CDR3 nucleotides: TGTGCCAGCAGGCGGACAGGGAGGAATCAGCCCCAGCATTTT. This codes for CASRRTGRNQPQHF.

V and J are TRBV15 and TRBJ2-3; D is undetermined. This CDR3 is built from 11 residues. Germline V gene sequence: CDR1 LNHNV, CDR2 YYDKDF (reference sequence). The V gene lost 3 bases and the J gene lost 8 bases, with 6 bases spanning the gap. CDR3 in amino acids: CATSSGITQYF. CDR3 DNA sequence: TGTGCCACCAGCAGTGGGATTACGCAGTATTTT.

The chain recombines TRBV27 with TRBJ2-7; tentatively, D is TRBD2 (5 bases). The length of the CDR3 is 14 residues. V was trimmed by 2 bases and J by 5 bases, leaving 13 bases between them. Germline CDR1 MNHEY, CDR2 SMNVEV (reference sequence). The CDR3 sequence: CASSLTPTGNEQYF. The CDR3 nucleotides are TGTGCCAGCAGTTTAACCCCAACGGGGAACGAGCAGTACTTC.

Only one count was recorded for this clone. The chain joins TRBV5-1 to TRBJ1-3; TRBD1 agrees at 7 bases. V gave up 0 bases and J gave up 4 bases; unmatched junction bases: 7. This CDR3 has 16 residues. Germline V lookup: CDR1 SGHRS, CDR2 YFSETQ. The CDR3 protein is CASSLVPGQQGNTIYF. The CDR3 bases are TGCGCCAGCAGCTTGGTGCCGGGACAGCAAGGAAACACCATATATTTT.

This clone qualifies as large (0.1 to 1%). The genes are TRBV15 and TRBJ1-1; D gene ambiguous. V lost 4 bases to trimming and J lost 1 base, with 10 bases between them. This CDR3 is built from 14 residues. The germline V gene has CDR1 LNHNV and CDR2 YYDKDF (reference sequence). CDR3 region: CATSISRGNTEAFF. For the CDR3, the DNA is TGTGCCACCAGCATCAGCCGGGGGAACACTGAAGCTTTCTTT.

The rearrangement uses TRBV5-6 and TRBJ1-2, with a tentative D call TRBD1 (5 bases). The length of the CDR3 is 15 residues. CDR1 and CDR2 (germline): SGHDT, YYEEEE. V gave up 3 bases and J gave up 5 bases, with 17 bases separating them. CDR3 sequence: CASSSLNRLWYGYTF. DNA for the CDR3: TGTGCCAGCAGCTCGCTAAACAGGTTGTGGTATGGCTACACCTTC.

CDR3 loop: CASSGQTVMNTEAFF. The CDR3 DNA sequence: TGTGCCAGCAGCGGGCAGACAGTGATGAACACTGAAGCTTTCTTT. The chain is built from TRBV5-6 and TRBJ1-1; D possibly corresponds to TRBD1 (5 bases). Germline V gene data show CDR1 as SGHDT and CDR2 as YYEEEE. V was trimmed by 4 bases and J by 0 bases, leaving 13 bases between them. The CDR3 has 15 residues.

The chain employs TRBV13 and TRBJ2-7; 8 bases match TRBD1. V shed 5 bases and J 6 bases; nucleotides not matched to a gene: 6. Germline V gives CDR1 PRHDT, CDR2 FYEKMQ (reference sequence). CDR3 size: 13 residues. CDR3 nucleotides: TGTGCCAGCAGCACCACGACAGGGGTCGAGCAGTACTTC. Translated, it gives CASSTTTGVEQYF.

The genes are TRBV28 and TRBJ2-7; D is unclear. V was clipped by 2 bases and J by 2 bases, with 7 bases between them. The CDR3 has 13 amino acids. Germline V CDR1 and CDR2: MDHEN, SYDVKM. The CDR3 DNA follows: TGTGCCAGCAGTTTAAGGGTACCCTACGAGCAGTACTTC. Translation: CASSLRVPYEQYF.

The chain uses TRBV2 and TRBJ2-7; TRBD2 is a possible D gene (6 bases). This CDR3 contains 15 residues. V was pared by 3 bases and J by 4 bases, with 16 bases between. Germline values: CDR1 SNHLY, CDR2 FYNNEI. Here the CDR3 DNA reads TGTGCCAGCAGTGAGGGGGTGCTTAGCGGTTACGAGCAGTACTTC. Translated: CASSEGVLSGYEQYF.

CDR3 in amino acids: CASRGGTGDEKLFF. CDR3 in DNA: TGTGCCAGCAGGGGGGGCACGGGGGATGAAAAACTGTTTTTT. The chain employs TRBV2 and TRBJ1-4; D might be TRBD1 (6 bases). The germline V and J ends were trimmed by 6 bases and 6 bases, with 14 bases remaining between them. Per the germline V gene, CDR1 is SNHLY and CDR2 is FYNNEI. CDR3 length: 14 amino acids. Full variable domain (missing parts from reference TRBV2 and TRBJ1-4): EPEVTQTPSHQVTQMGQEVILRCVPISNHLYFYWYRQILGQKVEFLVSFYNNEISEKSEIFDDQFSVERPDGSNFTLKIRSTKLEDSAMYFCASRGGTGDEKLFFGSGTQLSVL.

This sequence joins TRBV21-1 and TRBJ1-5. TRBV21-1 is a known pseudogene. The CDR3 is 16 residues long. This CDR3 reads CASSKGERAPSQPQHF. DNA for the CDR3: TGTGCCAGCAGCAAGGGAGAAAGGGCCCCCAGTCAGCCCCAGCATTTT.

The chain uses TRBV7-2 and TRBJ2-5; 10 bases fit TRBD1. CDR1 SGHTA and CDR2 FQGNSA come from the germline V gene. The V and J ends lost 6 bases and 5 bases, in that order; junction bases with no gene match: 3. The CDR3 spans 13 residues. The CDR3 protein is CASSRTGGETQYF. DNA for the CDR3: TGTGCCAGCAGTCGGACAGGGGGGGAGACCCAGTACTTC.

This clone was counted once. The chain joins TRBV18 to TRBJ1-5; 9 nucleotides align to TRBD1. This CDR3 has 14 residues. Germline CDR1 is KGHSH and CDR2 is LQKENI. V gave up 5 bases and J gave up 7 bases; unmatched junction bases: 6. DNA for the CDR3: TGTGCCAGCTCAGCCATGGGACAGGGACAGCCCCAGCATTTT. Translated, it gives CASSAMGQGQPQHF.

V and J are TRBV27 and TRBJ2-7; D is possibly TRBD1 (6 bases). Trimming left V 5 bases short and J 4 bases short, with 15 bases between. Germline V gene data show CDR1 as MNHEY and CDR2 as SMNVEV (reference sequence). The CDR3 loop spans 14 amino acids. CDR3 sequence (DNA): TGTGCCAGCAGTGCACAGGGTTGGGGTTACGAGCAGTACTTC. Its protein product is CASSAQGWGYEQYF.

J is TRBJ2-5 and V is TRBV28; weak D call: TRBD1 (6 bases). This CDR3 spans 14 amino acids. With 6 bases removed from V and 4 bases from J, the gap between germline ends came to 15 bases. Per germline, CDR1 MDHEN and CDR2 SYDVKM. The CDR3 sequence: CASRPTTGRETQYF. The CDR3 DNA reads TGTGCCAGCAGACCTACCACAGGGAGAGAGACCCAGTACTTC.

The chain employs TRBV10-1 and TRBJ2-2; unclear D gene. Germline V CDR1 and CDR2: WNHNN, SYGVQD (reference sequence). Between the trimmed V and J ends, which lost 10 bases and 2 bases, there was a span of 14 bases. This CDR3 region has 14 residues. The CDR3 DNA reads as TGCGCCACTCAAAGAGGACCCAACACCGGGGAGCTGTTTTTT. The encoded protein is CATQRGPNTGELFF.

Concerning this clone: Without the conserved terminal phenylalanine or tryptophan, this CDR3 likely stems from a read error. The CDR3 sequence is CAWSYRRDTQYL. CDR3 sequence (DNA): TGTGCCTGGAGTTACAGACGAGATACGCAGTATCTT. The V gene is TRBV30, the J gene TRBJ2-3; D unclear. Germline lookup yields CDR1 GTSNPN and CDR2 SVGIG (reference sequence). Trimming took off 2 bases at V and 5 bases at J, with 8 bases between the two ends. This CDR3 is built from 12 residues.

The chain recombines TRBV7-8 with TRBJ2-1, with TRBD1 matching over 7 bases. The germline CDR1 and CDR2 sequences are SGHVS and FQNEAQ. Trimming took 2 bases from V and 5 from J; bases not matched to a gene: 0. The CDR3 runs 13 residues. The chain's CDR3 is CASSLQGDNEQFF. Here the CDR3 DNA reads TGTGCCAGCAGCTTACAGGGGGACAATGAGCAGTTCTTC.

The V call is TRBV5-4, the J call TRBJ2-3; a possible D gene is TRBD1 (5 bases). Trimming took 0 bases from V and 0 from J, leaving 8 bases between them. The V gene's germline CDR1 is SGHNT and CDR2 YYREEE (reference sequence). This CDR3 has 15 amino acids. CDR3 residues: CASSLGPGSTDTQYF. CDR3 coding DNA: TGTGCCAGCAGCTTGGGGCCAGGGAGCACAGATACGCAGTATTTT.

CDR3 DNA: TGTGCCTGGGGTCGACTAGCGGGAGGTGTGGAGGTC. Its translation: CAWGRLAGGVEV. V gene TRBV30 combines with J gene TRBJ2-7, with TRBD2 matching over 13 bases. Germline CDR1 GTSNPN, CDR2 SVGIG (reference sequence). This CDR3 region has 12 residues.

The chain employs TRBV30 and TRBJ1-4, with D hard to call. Germline V lookup: CDR1 GTSNPN, CDR2 SVGIG (reference sequence). Trimming left V 2 bases short and J 5 bases short, with 18 bases between. This CDR3 has 16 residues. CDR3 in amino acids: CAWSPRSLVENEKLFF. CDR3 nucleotide sequence: TGTGCCTGGAGTCCTCGAAGCCTAGTGGAAAATGAAAAACTGTTTTTT. Looking up the rest from reference TRBV30 and TRBJ1-4 gives the full variable domain: SQTIHQWPATLVQPVGSPLSLECTVEGTSNPNLYWYRQAAGRGLQLLFYSVGIGQISSEVPQNLSASRPQDRQFILSSKKLLLSDSGFYLCAWSPRSLVENEKLFFGSGTQLSVL.

This sequence joins TRBV7-3 and TRBJ1-2; D may be TRBD1 (5 bases). Trimming cost V 5 bases and J 7 bases, with 17 bases left between them. Germline-derived CDR1 and CDR2 are SGHTA and FQGTGA. The CDR3 runs to 14 residues. This chain's CDR3 is CASSPTGRGGGYTF. The DNA of the CDR3 is TGTGCCAGCAGCCCTACCGGACGGGGGGGTGGCTACACCTTC. The variable domain in full, with the rest retrieved from reference TRBV7-3 and TRBJ1-2, is GAGVSQTPSNKVTEKGKYVELRCDPISGHTALYWYRQSLGQGPEFLIYFQGTGAADDSGLPNDRFFAVRPEGSVSTLKIQRTERGDSAVYLCASSPTGRGGGYTFGSGTRLTVV.